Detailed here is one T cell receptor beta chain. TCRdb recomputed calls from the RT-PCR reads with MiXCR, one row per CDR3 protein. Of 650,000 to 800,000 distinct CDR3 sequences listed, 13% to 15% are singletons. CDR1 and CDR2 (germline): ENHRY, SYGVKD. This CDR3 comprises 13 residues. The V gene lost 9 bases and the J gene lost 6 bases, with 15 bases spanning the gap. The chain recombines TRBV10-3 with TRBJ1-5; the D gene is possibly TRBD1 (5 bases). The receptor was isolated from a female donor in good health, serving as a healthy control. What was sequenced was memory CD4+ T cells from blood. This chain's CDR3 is CAIQQDQGQPQHF. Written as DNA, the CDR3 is TGTGCCATTCAACAGGACCAAGGTCAGCCCCAGCATTTT.